These 21 T cell receptor beta chains originate from one sample sequenced in a study of shared clonotypes between healthy human individuals. TCRdb's copy holds only in-frame clones and misses some; the assay was immunoSEQ multiplex PCR. The profile covers 2 million to 2.5 million clones, with roughly 92% appearing a single time and about 0.36% taken by the ten largest. Sequenced material: naive CD4+ T cells from PBMCs. The subset denotes: CD45RA+ positively selected. The receptor source for this set is a man younger than 35 in good health. Some clones in this sample may be carry-over from other donors' samples.

The rearrangement joins TRBV21-1 to TRBJ1-4; the table gives TRBD1 as D, unverified against the DNA. TRBV21-1 is a documented pseudogene. This CDR3 has 14 residues. CDR3 nucleotides: TGTGCCAGCAGCCCGACAGGGGTTAATGAAAAACTGTTTTTT. Residues: CASSPTGVNEKLFF.

About this clone: Other DNA sequences in this sample translate to the same CDR3. J is TRBJ1-4 and V is TRBV6-5; tentatively, D is TRBD1 (5 bases). Germline assignment: CDR1 MNHEY and CDR2 SVGAGI. This CDR3 comprises 14 residues. V was clipped by 0 bases and J by 5 bases, with 7 bases between them. CDR3 DNA: TGTGCCAGCAGTTACTCGGGGACGAATGAAAAACTGTTTTTT. Translating it yields CASSYSGTNEKLFF.

The V and J genes are TRBV28 and TRBJ2-7; D call uncertain. The CDR3 runs 15 residues. CDR1 is MDHEN and CDR2 is SYDVKM in the germline V gene. The V end lost 6 bases, the J end lost 0 bases, and 15 bases lay between the germline ends. The CDR3 nucleotides read TGTGCCAGCAGCCCCCCTCGTGACGGCTCCTACGAGCAGTACTTC. Translation: CASSPPRDGSYEQYF.

This rearrangement joins TRBV9 to TRBJ2-3, with 14 nucleotides matching TRBD2. V trimming: 4 bases; J trimming: 4 bases; junction bases outside the gene matches: 8. The CDR3 spans 17 residues. Germline CDR1 SGDLS, CDR2 YYNGEE. The DNA of the CDR3 is TGTGCCAGCAGCCTCTCGACTAGCGGGAGGGCCTCAGATACGCAGTATTTT. It specifies CASSLSTSGRASDTQYF.

Concerning this clone itself: The same CDR3 can be traced to other DNA sequences in this sample. This chain joins TRBV5-4 and TRBJ2-7, with 8 positions matching TRBD1. The CDR3 totals 14 residues. Germline lookup yields CDR1 SGHNT and CDR2 YYREEE (reference sequence). The trim removed 3 bases at V and 0 bases at J, leaving 2 bases unmatched. CDR3 coding DNA: TGTGCCAGCAGCTCCGGGACAGGCTCCTACGAGCAGTACTTC. Amino acid sequence: CASSSGTGSYEQYF.

Concerning this clone itself: Other nucleotide sequences in the sample specify the same CDR3. The rearrangement links TRBV7-9 to TRBJ2-1; TRBD2 matches at 12 bases. V was pared by 5 bases and J by 7 bases, with 6 bases of the junction left unmatched. The germline V gene encodes CDR1 SEHNR and CDR2 FQNEAQ (reference sequence). The CDR3 runs 15 residues. DNA for the CDR3: TGTGCCAGCAGCAGTCCCGGGACTAGCGGGAATGAGCAGTTCTTC. It translates to CASSSPGTSGNEQFF.

This rearrangement joins TRBV28 to TRBJ2-3; TRBD1 or TRBD2 may be the D gene (6 bases each). In germline, CDR1 is MDHEN, CDR2 SYDVKM. The CDR3 is 15 residues long. V was shortened by 2 bases and J by 2 bases, with 11 bases between the two germline ends. The CDR3 coding sequence is TGTGCCAGCAGTTTAAGGGGGGTCGCCACAGATACGCAGTATTTT. Protein product: CASSLRGVATDTQYF. The complete variable domain, with remaining parts taken from reference TRBV28 and TRBJ2-3, reads DVKVTQSSRYLVKRTGEKVFLECVQDMDHENMFWYRQDPGLGLRLIYFSYDVKMKEKGDIPEGYSVSREKKERFSLILESASTNQTSMYLCASSLRGVATDTQYFGPGTRLTVL.

The chain employs TRBV28 and TRBJ2-7; D may be TRBD2 (5 bases). The CDR3 sequence is 15 residues long. Germline CDR1 and CDR2: MDHEN and SYDVKM. The ends were cut back, 8 bases at V and 7 bases at J, with 24 bases in the middle. The CDR3 region has the DNA TGTGCCAGCCGAAACAGTGGCGGCCCATGGAGGGAGCAGTACTTC. As protein: CASRNSGGPWREQYF.

The chain carries TRBV18 and TRBJ1-3; D is undetermined. This CDR3 has 13 residues. CDR1 is KGHSH, CDR2 LQKENI, per germline. V was cut by 1 base and J by 4 bases, with 5 bases left in between. The CDR3 sequence: CASSPRTGNTIYF. The CDR3 region has the DNA TGTGCCAGCTCACCACGTACCGGAAACACCATATATTTT. The variable domain in full, with the rest retrieved from reference TRBV18 and TRBJ1-3, is NAGVMQNPRHLVRRRGQEARLRCSPMKGHSHVYWYRQLPEEGLKFMVYLQKENIIDESGMPKERFSAEFPKEGPSILRIQQVVRGDSAAYFCASSPRTGNTIYFGEGSWLTVV.

This clone was recorded once. Other DNA sequences of this sample code for an identical CDR3. The V and J genes are TRBV6-5 and TRBJ1-2, with 11 bases that match TRBD1. The CDR3 spans 14 residues. Germline V gene lookup returns CDR1 MNHEY and CDR2 SVGAGI. Trimming took 6 bases from V and 5 from J; bases not matched to a gene: 5. The CDR3 spells CASSPGQGVYGYTF. As DNA, the CDR3 is TGTGCCAGCAGCCCGGGACAGGGGGTTTATGGCTACACCTTC.

This chain links TRBV5-1 with TRBJ2-1; TRBD1 aligns across 8 bases. Germline CDR1 is SGHRS and CDR2 is YFSETQ. The CDR3 runs to 17 residues. V gave up 0 bases and J gave up 0 bases; unmatched junction bases: 5. The CDR3 DNA reads TGCGCCAGCAGCTTGGTACCCACAGGGGGCTCCTACAATGAGCAGTTCTTC. Its protein product is CASSLVPTGGSYNEQFF.

The gene calls are TRBV5-1 and TRBJ2-3; perhaps D is TRBD1 or TRBD2 (6 bases each). V lost 1 base, J lost 0 bases, and 12 bases lay in between. Germline V gene sequence: CDR1 SGHRS, CDR2 YFSETQ. The CDR3 is made up of 16 amino acids. The CDR3: CASSLLGGHSTDTQYF. DNA for the CDR3: TGCGCCAGCAGCTTGCTGGGGGGACACAGCACAGATACGCAGTATTTT.

V and J are TRBV7-8 and TRBJ2-1; D remains unclear. The CDR3 length is 16 residues. V was trimmed by 5 bases and J by 4 bases, leaving 18 bases between them. Germline assignment: CDR1 SGHVS and CDR2 FQNEAQ. The CDR3 DNA reads TGTGCCAGCAGCCACCTGGTGGCTGCGGATTACAATGAGCAGTTCTTC. Amino acids: CASSHLVAADYNEQFF.

V and J are TRBV6-5 and TRBJ1-2; 9 bases line up with TRBD1. V gave up 2 bases and J gave up 4 bases; unmatched junction bases: 2. Germline V gene sequence: CDR1 MNHEY, CDR2 SVGAGI. CDR3 length: 14 amino acids. The CDR3 DNA sequence: TGTGCCAGCAGTTACGGACAGGGGACCTATGGCTACACCTTC. Translated, it gives CASSYGQGTYGYTF.

This chain joins TRBV27 and TRBJ2-1; 11 positions match TRBD1. Trimming took 4 bases from V and 5 from J; bases not matched to a gene: 7. Germline CDR1 and CDR2: MNHEY and SMNVEV (reference sequence). CDR3 length: 16 amino acids. Here the CDR3 DNA reads TGTGCCAGCAGTTCGGACAGGGGGCGATTGCACAATGAGCAGTTCTTC. Amino acid sequence: CASSSDRGRLHNEQFF.

This clone was detected once. The chain couples TRBV11-2 to TRBJ2-2, with TRBD1 identical over 9 bases. Germline CDR1 is SGHAT and CDR2 is FQNNGV. The J segment lost 5 bases and the V segment lost 3 bases, leaving 4 bases of the junction unmatched. The CDR3 length is 15 residues. CDR3 nucleotide sequence: TGTGCCAGCAGCTTCACAGGGGGCCCTACCGGGGAGCTGTTTTTT. This gives the protein CASSFTGGPTGELFF.

The V and J genes are TRBV2 and TRBJ1-5; D not certain. V dropped 4 bases and J dropped 0 bases, with 13 bases sitting between them. The germline gives CDR1 SNHLY, CDR2 FYNNEI. This CDR3 has 16 amino acids. As DNA, the CDR3 is TGTGCCAGCAGTGCCCGACAAGGGATTAGCAATCAGCCCCAGCATTTT. Protein: CASSARQGISNQPQHF. The variable domain in full, with the rest retrieved from reference TRBV2 and TRBJ1-5, is EPEVTQTPSHQVTQMGQEVILRCVPISNHLYFYWYRQILGQKVEFLVSFYNNEISEKSEIFDDQFSVERPDGSNFTLKIRSTKLEDSAMYFCASSARQGISNQPQHFGDGTRLSIL.

The chain employs TRBV6-6 and TRBJ1-2; TRBD1 matches at 9 bases. Germline trimming cut 4 bases from V and 5 bases from J; bases unmatched to any gene: 5. Germline CDR1 MNHNY, CDR2 SVGAGI (reference sequence). The CDR3 loop spans 14 amino acids. The CDR3 nucleotides read TGTGCCAGCAGTTCAGGACAGGGGTGGTATGGCTACACCTTC. It translates to CASSSGQGWYGYTF.

The gene calls are TRBV28 and TRBJ2-1, with 9 bases matching TRBD2. Germline values: CDR1 MDHEN, CDR2 SYDVKM. The CDR3 contains 18 residues. The V gene end was trimmed by 3 bases and the J gene end by 0 bases; junction bases not matched to a gene: 9. The CDR3 nucleotides read TGTGCCAGCAGTTTTGGAGCGGGAGGCCCGAGCTCCTACAATGAGCAGTTCTTC. This sequence encodes CASSFGAGGPSSYNEQFF.

This rearrangement joins TRBV21-1 to TRBJ2-7; the table assigns TRBD1, which was not confirmed against the DNA. TRBV21-1 is noted as a pseudogene. This CDR3 comprises 17 residues. CDR3 sequence (DNA): TGTGCCAGCAGCAAACATCCCAACGGCCCCCAGGCCTACGAGCAGTACTTC. Its protein product is CASSKHPNGPQAYEQYF.

The sample holds a few counts of this clone. In the same sample, other DNA sequences code for this CDR3. The rearrangement uses TRBV7-3 and TRBJ2-2; D is possibly TRBD1 (5 bases). This CDR3 has 13 amino acids. CDR1 is SGHTA and CDR2 is FQGTGA in the germline V gene. V was pared by 4 bases and J by 4 bases, with 7 bases between. The DNA of the CDR3 is TGTGCCAGCAGCTCAGGGTCCACCGGGGAGCTGTTTTTT. Amino acid sequence: CASSSGSTGELFF.